The 27 T cell receptor beta chains listed next were all sequenced from one sample in a study of beta chain features in type 1 diabetes. For these TCRs, the target antigens are not known. Every isolated RNA sample was fully reverse transcribed, so sequencing captured expressed TCRB transcripts. Using immunoSEQ multiplex PCR, the repertoire was profiled, and TCRdb retains in-frame clones only, with some absent. Of around 150,000 clones in the sample, 7% to 9.5% were seen once. Overall study results and limits: Moderately but significantly shorter TCRB CDR3s were found in Type 1 diabetes patients in all four CD4+ subsets.

Sequenced sample: central memory CD4+ T cells from blood. The source of these receptors is a young woman with type 1 diabetes.

V usage is TRBV7-6 and J usage is TRBJ2-5; 15 bases map to TRBD2. The germline V gene has CDR1 SGHVS and CDR2 FNYEAQ. This CDR3 is built from 15 residues. Trimming removed 4 bases from V and 5 bases from J; junction bases left unmatched: 2. The CDR3 DNA reads as TGTGCCAGCAGCTCGGGACTAGCGGGAGGCGAGACCCAGTACTTC. Its translation: CASSSGLAGGETQYF.

This clone was seen more than once but under ten times. The V gene is TRBV4-2, the J gene TRBJ1-5, with TRBD1 as a possible D gene (6 bases). This CDR3 is built from 15 residues. Per the germline V gene, CDR1 is LGHNA and CDR2 is YNFKEQ. V shed 0 bases and J shed 3 bases, with 9 bases lying between them. CDR3 region: CASSQDRTANQPQHF. The CDR3 DNA reads TGTGCCAGCAGCCAAGATCGGACAGCCAATCAGCCCCAGCATTTT.

V is TRBV11-1 and J is TRBJ1-1, with D unclear. V gave up 4 bases and J gave up 3 bases, with 9 bases separating them. The germline CDR1 and CDR2 sequences are SGHAT and FQDESV (reference sequence). CDR3 length: 13 amino acids. The DNA for the CDR3 is TGTGCCAGCAGCTCCGACGGAGACACTGAAGCTTTCTTT. Translating it yields CASSSDGDTEAFF.

The rearrangement links TRBV30 to TRBJ1-3; D uncertain. The CDR3 is 13 residues long. V lost 3 bases and J lost 0, with 6 bases in between. CDR1 and CDR2 from the germline V gene are GTSNPN and SVGIG (reference sequence). This CDR3 reads CAWRFSSGNTIYF. CDR3 sequence (DNA): TGTGCCTGGAGATTCTCCTCTGGAAACACCATATATTTT. Complete variable domain (other parts from reference TRBV30 and TRBJ1-3): SQTIHQWPATLVQPVGSPLSLECTVEGTSNPNLYWYRQAAGRGLQLLFYSVGIGQISSEVPQNLSASRPQDRQFILSSKKLLLSDSGFYLCAWRFSSGNTIYFGEGSWLTVV.

V gene TRBV25-1 combines with J gene TRBJ1-1; possible D gene TRBD1, 5 bases. Trimming pared 5 bases from V and 1 base from J, leaving 14 bases between. The CDR3 runs 15 residues. Per the germline V gene, CDR1 is MGHDK and CDR2 is SYGVNS. CDR3 loop: CASSPRETGNTEAFF. CDR3 DNA: TGTGCCAGCAGTCCACGAGAAACAGGGAACACTGAAGCTTTCTTT.

The chain recombines TRBV28 with TRBJ2-7, with TRBD1 matching over 7 bases. Trimming removed 5 bases from V and 4 bases from J; junction bases left unmatched: 8. The length of the CDR3 is 14 residues. CDR1 MDHEN and CDR2 SYDVKM come from the germline V gene. The CDR3 region is CASSLGQQRYEQYF. The CDR3 DNA follows: TGTGCCAGCAGTCTGGGACAGCAAAGGTACGAGCAGTACTTC. Based on the CDR3 plus reference TRBV28 and TRBJ2-7, the full variable domain is DVKVTQSSRYLVKRTGEKVFLECVQDMDHENMFWYRQDPGLGLRLIYFSYDVKMKEKGDIPEGYSVSREKKERFSLILESASTNQTSMYLCASSLGQQRYEQYFGPGTRLTVT.

This clone occurred many times. The chain is built from TRBV7-9 and TRBJ2-7; 8 nucleotides match TRBD1. The J segment lost 3 bases and the V segment lost 3 bases, leaving 4 bases of the junction unmatched. The CDR3 is 14 residues long. CDR1 and CDR2 from the germline V gene are SEHNR and FQNEAQ (reference sequence). The CDR3 region is CASSFQGAGYEQYF. In nucleotides, the CDR3 is TGTGCCAGCAGCTTTCAGGGGGCCGGCTACGAGCAGTACTTC.

The V call is TRBV14, the J call TRBJ1-2, with a weak D call TRBD1 (6 bases). Between the trimmed V and J ends, which lost 5 bases and 4 bases, there was a span of 17 bases. The CDR3 sequence is 15 residues long. In germline, CDR1 is SGHDN, CDR2 FVKESK. CDR3 amino acids: CASSSQGIPPYGYTF. Written as DNA, the CDR3 is TGTGCCAGCAGCTCACAGGGAATACCCCCCTATGGCTACACCTTC.

This clone turned up a few times. The V and J genes are TRBV6-5 and TRBJ2-7; 7 positions agree with TRBD2. This CDR3 has 13 residues. Germline CDR1 reads MNHEY; CDR2 reads SVGAGI. Unmatched junction bases numbered 8, after V lost 7 bases and J lost 5 bases. CDR3 region: CASKRGGRNEQYF. The DNA of the CDR3 is TGTGCCAGCAAGCGGGGCGGGAGAAACGAGCAGTACTTC.

This clone was seen only a few times. The V and J genes are TRBV18 and TRBJ2-1; 11 bases are shared with TRBD1. The CDR3 loop spans 16 amino acids. The V gene's germline CDR1 is KGHSH and CDR2 LQKENI. The V segment lost 2 bases and the J segment 6 bases; nucleotides outside the gene matches: 6. CDR3 region: CASSPFDGTGGNEQFF. For the CDR3, the DNA is TGTGCCAGCTCACCATTTGATGGGACAGGGGGCAATGAGCAGTTCTTC.

J is TRBJ2-5 and V is TRBV30; a weak D match, TRBD2 (6 bases). V was trimmed by 2 bases and J by 4 bases, leaving 14 bases between them. Germline V gives CDR1 GTSNPN, CDR2 SVGIG (reference sequence). The CDR3 consists of 14 residues. CDR3: CAWSPPGLGETQYF. DNA for the CDR3: TGTGCCTGGAGTCCACCGGGACTCGGAGAGACCCAGTACTTC.

This clone has only a few counts. The chain is built from TRBV18 and TRBJ2-2; tentative D call: TRBD1 (6 bases). The CDR3 is 16 residues long. The ends were cut back, 1 base at V and 0 bases at J, with 9 bases in the middle. Germline CDR1 and CDR2: KGHSH and LQKENI. This CDR3 reads CASSPQGVTNTGELFF. The CDR3 DNA follows: TGTGCCAGCTCACCACAGGGGGTGACGAACACCGGGGAGCTGTTTTTT. Using reference TRBV18 and TRBJ2-2 for the parts outside the CDR3, the full variable domain is NAGVMQNPRHLVRRRGQEARLRCSPMKGHSHVYWYRQLPEEGLKFMVYLQKENIIDESGMPKERFSAEFPKEGPSILRIQQVVRGDSAAYFCASSPQGVTNTGELFFGEGSRLTVL.

This clone was seen a few times. This chain uses TRBV2 with TRBJ2-2; maybe TRBD1 (6 bases). There are 13 residues in the CDR3. The germline V and J ends were trimmed by 7 bases and 4 bases, with 10 bases remaining between them. Germline V CDR1 and CDR2: SNHLY, FYNNEI. Written as DNA, the CDR3 is TGTGCCAGCACCGGACAGTTCACCGGGGAGCTGTTTTTT. Its protein is CASTGQFTGELFF.

This clone showed up just a few times. V and J are TRBV9 and TRBJ2-1; TRBD2 matches 16 bases. Germline V CDR1 and CDR2: SGDLS, YYNGEE. The trim removed 7 bases at V and 0 bases at J, leaving 7 bases unmatched. The CDR3 totals 18 residues. The CDR3 nucleotides are TGTGCCAGCCCGGGACTAGCGGGAGGGTCGAGCTCCTACAATGAGCAGTTCTTC. Translated: CASPGLAGGSSSYNEQFF.

The chain uses TRBV28 and TRBJ2-4; TRBD2 is a possible D gene (5 bases). V was cut by 7 bases and J by 1 base, with 14 bases left in between. This CDR3 has 15 residues. The V gene's germline CDR1 is MDHEN and CDR2 SYDVKM. CDR3 loop: CASTPPGLAKNIQYF. CDR3 in DNA: TGTGCCAGCACCCCCCCGGGGTTGGCCAAAAACATTCAGTACTTC.

The chain carries TRBV9 and TRBJ2-2; possible D gene TRBD1, 5 bases. Trimming removed 3 bases at V and 2 bases at J, with 8 bases between. The V gene's germline CDR1 is SGDLS and CDR2 YYNGEE. The CDR3 sequence is 14 residues long. This CDR3 reads CASSARTNTGELFF. CDR3 DNA: TGTGCCAGCAGCGCGCGGACAAACACCGGGGAGCTGTTTTTT.

The table lists this clone with many counts. The chain links TRBV4-2 to TRBJ2-7; unclear D gene. V was cut by 0 bases and J by 3 bases, with 15 bases left in between. The CDR3 length is 16 residues. The germline V gene encodes CDR1 LGHNA and CDR2 YNFKEQ. Written as DNA, the CDR3 is TGTGCCAGCAGCCAAGATTTGGAGCAGTCTTACTACGAGCAGTACTTC. Translation: CASSQDLEQSYYEQYF.

This clone has only a few counts. V gene TRBV7-2 combines with J gene TRBJ2-1, with a weak D call TRBD2 (6 bases). Germline V CDR1 and CDR2: SGHTA, FQGNSA. CDR3 length: 12 amino acids. Deletions cut 3 bases from V and 9 bases from J, with 9 bases between. The CDR3 loop reads CASSFLEGEQFF. The CDR3 DNA reads TGTGCCAGCAGCTTTCTGGAGGGTGAGCAGTTCTTC.

This chain connects TRBV25-1 to TRBJ1-2; TRBD1 might be the D (5 bases). Trimming left V 2 bases short and J 4 bases short, with 14 bases between. Germline CDR1 and CDR2: MGHDK and SYGVNS. The CDR3 is 15 residues long. The DNA of the CDR3 is TGTGCCAGCAGTGAAGGGGGGGGGAGAGCCTATGGCTACACCTTC. Translating gives CASSEGGGRAYGYTF.

This clone turned up a few times. This chain links TRBV27 with TRBJ2-6; 8 nucleotides line up with TRBD1. The CDR3 has 16 amino acids. The J segment lost 3 bases and the V segment lost 4 bases, leaving 5 bases of the junction unmatched. CDR1 and CDR2 (germline): MNHEY, SMNVEV (reference sequence). Here the CDR3 DNA reads TGTGCCAGCAGTTCCGACAGGGGCGTTGGGGCCAACGTCCTGACTTTC. Protein: CASSSDRGVGANVLTF.

This clone was seen more than once but under ten times. The chain couples TRBV11-2 to TRBJ2-1; 8 bases align to TRBD1. The CDR3 has 15 residues. CDR1 and CDR2 from the germline V gene are SGHAT and FQNNGV. J was trimmed by 2 bases and V by 3 bases; bases with no gene match: 3. The CDR3 coding sequence is TGTGCCAGCAGCTTCAGGGGGCTCACCTACAATGAGCAGTTCTTC. Amino acid sequence: CASSFRGLTYNEQFF.

The rearrangement links TRBV5-6 to TRBJ2-1; 8 nucleotides align to TRBD2. Germline V CDR1 and CDR2: SGHDT, YYEEEE. The CDR3 covers 16 residues. Trimming took 3 bases from V and 1 from J; bases not matched to a gene: 6. The CDR3 sequence: CASSSPLAGSYNEQFF. In DNA form, the CDR3 reads TGTGCCAGCAGCTCGCCCCTAGCGGGTTCCTACAATGAGCAGTTCTTC.

This clone was counted a few times. The V gene is TRBV29-1, the J gene TRBJ2-3; 7 bases agree with TRBD2. There are 13 residues in the CDR3. Germline V gives CDR1 SQVTM, CDR2 ANQGSEA. Unmatched junction bases numbered 9, after V lost 6 bases and J lost 6 bases. CDR3 amino acids: CSVASGLRDTQYF. Here the CDR3 DNA reads TGCAGCGTGGCTAGCGGATTACGGGATACGCAGTATTTT.

The CDR3 loop reads CASSRPTQWEGYTF. The CDR3 region has the DNA TGTGCCAGCAGTCGACCTACTCAATGGGAGGGCTACACCTTC. V and J are TRBV28 and TRBJ1-2; no definite D call. The CDR3 covers 14 residues. Deletions cut 5 bases from V and 8 bases from J, with 18 bases between. CDR1 is MDHEN, CDR2 SYDVKM, per germline.

The rearrangement joins TRBV30 to TRBJ1-2; possible D gene TRBD1, 5 bases. This CDR3 has 12 amino acids. With 3 bases removed from V and 2 bases from J, the gap between germline ends came to 7 bases. Germline V gene sequence: CDR1 GTSNPN, CDR2 SVGIG (reference sequence). CDR3 in amino acids: CAWRRGNYGYTF. The CDR3 nucleotides read TGTGCCTGGAGAAGGGGAAACTATGGCTACACCTTC. Variable domain in full (rest from reference TRBV30 and TRBJ1-2): SQTIHQWPATLVQPVGSPLSLECTVEGTSNPNLYWYRQAAGRGLQLLFYSVGIGQISSEVPQNLSASRPQDRQFILSSKKLLLSDSGFYLCAWRRGNYGYTFGSGTRLTVV.

This rearrangement joins TRBV11-1 to TRBJ2-1; 11 nucleotides agree with TRBD2. From germline, CDR1 is SGHAT and CDR2 FQDESV (reference sequence). There are 15 residues in the CDR3. Unmatched junction bases numbered 5, after V lost 4 bases and J lost 6 bases. The CDR3 nucleotides read TGTGCCAGCAGCTCCTTAGCGGGAGGGGGCAATGAGCAGTTCTTC. It yields the protein CASSSLAGGGNEQFF. Full variable domain (remainder filled in from reference TRBV11-1 and TRBJ2-1): EAEVAQSPRYKITEKSQAVAFWCDPISGHATLYWYRQILGQGPELLVQFQDESVVDDSQLPKDRFSAERLKGVDSTLKIQPAELGDSAMYLCASSSLAGGGNEQFFGPGTRLTVL.

This chain links TRBV2 with TRBJ1-5; D remains unclear. This CDR3 has 12 residues. V lost 4 bases to trimming and J lost 6 bases, with 7 bases between them. The germline gives CDR1 SNHLY, CDR2 FYNNEI. The CDR3 region is CASSGSSQPQHF. The CDR3 nucleotides are TGTGCCAGCAGTGGGTCGAGTCAGCCCCAGCATTTT.